These T cell receptor beta chains were read from a single sample in a study of blood T cell repertoires in COVID-19. The method was immunoSEQ multiplex PCR; TCRdb's version includes in-frame clones alone and lacks a portion of them. The sample shows 110,000 or so clones, 60% to 85% of them seen only once. The specimen was peripheral blood. The receptors originated from a human donor in a cohort sampled during active or convalescent COVID-19. Both conserved end residues are part of each CDR3. The D gene is left open where the match is weak. Where a row states a size, it is once, few, many or the class of an expanded clone; other rows omit it.

j_gene,abundance,d_gene,v_gene,CDR3nt,CDR3aa
TRBJ2-7,NA,NA,TRBV7-9,TGTGCCAGCAGCCCGGGACTCGCACCCCGCGAGCAGTACTTC,CASSPGLAPREQYF
TRBJ2-1,NA,TRBD2,TRBV5-4,TGTGCCAGCAGCAGGGGACTAGCGGGAGCCCAGAGCTCCTACAATGAGCAGTTCTTC,CASSRGLAGAQSSYNEQFF
TRBJ2-1,NA,TRBD1,TRBV5-1,TGCGCCAGCAACTCCGCCCCGACAGGGATCGATGAGCAGTTCTTC,CASNSAPTGIDEQFF
TRBJ2-5,NA,NA,TRBV9,TGTGCCAGCAGCGTATCGACGGGGCAGGGGGAGACCCAGTACTTC,CASSVSTGQGETQYF
TRBJ2-1,NA,NA,TRBV6-6,TGTGCCAGCGCTAAAGAGATCTCCTACAATGAGCAGTTCTTC,CASAKEISYNEQFF
TRBJ2-5,NA,NA,TRBV12-3/TRBV12-4,TGTGCCAGCAGCGGGACTGGACAAGAGACCCAGTACTTC,CASSGTGQETQYF
TRBJ2-7,once,NA,TRBV6-6,TGTGCCAGCAGTTTGAGGGACGAGCAGTACTTC,CASSLRDEQYF
TRBJ2-7,NA,TRBD1,TRBV3-1/TRBV3-2,TGTGCCAGCAGCCGCCGACAGGGGGCGGGTTCCTACGAGCAGTACTTC,CASSRRQGAGSYEQYF
TRBJ1-1,few,NA,TRBV6-2/TRBV6-3,TGTGCCAGCAGTTACGGCAGGGGAAACTTGAACACTGAAGCTTTCTTT,CASSYGRGNLNTEAFF
TRBJ2-5,many,TRBD1,TRBV5-4,TGTGCCAGCAGCAGACAGGGGGCACCGCAGACCCAGTACTTC,CASSRQGAPQTQYF
TRBJ1-1,few,NA,TRBV6-6,TGTGCCAGCAGTTACAGGACAAACGCTGAAGCTTTCTTT,CASSYRTNAEAFF
TRBJ2-1,NA,TRBD2,TRBV7-3,TGTGCCAGCAGCTTAGAACCCAGACTAGCGGGACCGAGGAACAATGAGCAGTTCTTC,CASSLEPRLAGPRNNEQFF
TRBJ2-3,NA,TRBD2,TRBV20-1,TGCAGTGCTAGTGGTAGCGGGGGGTCAGATACGCAGTATTTT,CSASGSGGSDTQYF
TRBJ2-7,NA,TRBD2,TRBV7-2,TGTGCCAGCAGCTTGGGGAGGGCGGGGGGACCCTACGAGCAGTACTTC,CASSLGRAGGPYEQYF
TRBJ2-1,NA,TRBD2,TRBV7-2,TGTGCCAGCAGCAAGCCTAGCGGCAATGAGCAGTTCTTC,CASSKPSGNEQFF
TRBJ1-1,NA,NA,TRBV9,TGTGCCAGCAGCATTCGACAGAACACTGAAGCTTTCTTT,CASSIRQNTEAFF
TRBJ1-1,NA,NA,TRBV7-9,TGTGCCAGCAGCTTAGAGAGTTACTCTGAAGCTTTCTTT,CASSLESYSEAFF
TRBJ1-2,NA,TRBD1,TRBV28,TGTGCCAGCAGTTTCCTTCCCGGACAGGGGTATGGCTACACCTTC,CASSFLPGQGYGYTF